A single sample gave rise to the 21 T cell receptor beta chains below, sequenced in a study of cytomegalovirus exposure and HLA in healthy donors. Assay: immunoSEQ multiplex PCR; the TCRdb copy retains only in-frame clones and omits some. The sample includes around 150,000 clones, approximately 84% of them seen just once. What was sequenced was PBMCs. Receptors originate from a man aged 25 to 40 in good health and CMV-seropositive.

This chain connects TRBV7-8 to TRBJ2-7, with D unresolved. This CDR3 region has 13 residues. Germline V lookup: CDR1 SGHVS, CDR2 FQNEAQ. V was clipped by 2 bases and J by 0 bases, with 5 bases between them. The chain's CDR3 is CASSLSSSYEQYF. The CDR3 coding sequence is TGTGCCAGCAGCTTATCCAGCTCCTACGAGCAGTACTTC.

This clone was picked up a small number of times. The rearrangement links TRBV10-1 to TRBJ1-2, with 9 bases matching TRBD1. The ends lost 5 bases at V and 8 bases at J; junction bases unmatched: 3. The CDR3 has 12 amino acids. Germline lookup yields CDR1 WNHNN and CDR2 SYGVQD (reference sequence). The CDR3 spells CASSHRGRGYTF. The DNA of the CDR3 is TGCGCCAGCAGTCACAGGGGGCGAGGCTACACCTTC.

The rearrangement links TRBV5-1 to TRBJ1-2; no definite D call. V lost 0 bases, J lost 1 base, and 10 bases lay in between. The CDR3 extends over 15 amino acids. CDR1 is SGHRS, CDR2 YFSETQ, per germline. The CDR3 reads CASSLDDTFNYGYTF. The CDR3 DNA reads TGCGCCAGCAGCTTGGACGACACTTTTAACTATGGCTACACCTTC.

The rearrangement joins TRBV18 to TRBJ1-5; no firm D call. Trimming left V 4 bases short and J 7 bases short, with 11 bases between. The CDR3 sequence is 13 residues long. Germline V gives CDR1 KGHSH, CDR2 LQKENI. The CDR3 DNA follows: TGTGCCAGCTCACTCGCTCGCGAACAGCCCCAGCATTTT. It encodes CASSLAREQPQHF.

The chain links TRBV2 to TRBJ2-7, with TRBD2 matching 7 bases. Germline V gene sequence: CDR1 SNHLY, CDR2 FYNNEI. V lost 7 bases and J lost 4; bases outside the gene matches: 10. This CDR3 spans 14 amino acids. CDR3 DNA sequence: TGTGCCAGCAACCCTAGCGGCGTCCCTTACGAGCAGTACTTC. Its translation is CASNPSGVPYEQYF.

This chain links TRBV5-1 with TRBJ2-1; 9 bases match TRBD2. This CDR3 spans 15 amino acids. The V segment lost 4 bases and the J segment 6 bases; nucleotides outside the gene matches: 8. Germline assignment: CDR1 SGHRS and CDR2 YFSETQ. The CDR3 reads CASSRASGKSNEQFF. In DNA form, the CDR3 reads TGCGCCAGCAGCAGGGCTAGCGGGAAGTCCAATGAGCAGTTCTTC.

The V and J genes are TRBV10-2 and TRBJ1-4, with 9 bases lining up with TRBD1. The CDR3 loop spans 16 amino acids. Unmatched junction bases numbered 15, after V lost 6 bases and J lost 10 bases. The germline V gene has CDR1 WSHSY and CDR2 SAAADI. CDR3 loop: CASSPDLRTGDGKLFF. The CDR3 DNA reads as TGCGCCAGCAGCCCTGACTTAAGGACAGGGGATGGAAAACTGTTTTTT.

The chain has TRBV30 and TRBJ2-7, with TRBD1 matching over 12 bases. CDR3 size: 16 residues. V lost 0 bases, J lost 2 bases, and 5 bases stayed unmatched. Germline lookup yields CDR1 GTSNPN and CDR2 SVGIG (reference sequence). CDR3 in amino acids: CAWSVGQGATPYEQYF. CDR3 nucleotides: TGTGCCTGGAGTGTGGGACAGGGGGCTACCCCCTACGAGCAGTACTTC.

A few counts support this clone. The genes are TRBV5-4 and TRBJ1-2, with D hard to call. The CDR3 consists of 15 residues. The V end lost 1 base, the J end lost 2 bases, and 12 bases lay between the germline ends. Germline CDR1 reads SGHNT; CDR2 reads YYREEE (reference sequence). The CDR3 coding sequence is TGTGCCAGCAGCTTGTTGTCGGACTTAAACTATGGCTACACCTTC. Protein sequence: CASSLLSDLNYGYTF.

This clone showed up just a few times. The chain couples TRBV5-4 to TRBJ1-1, with D perhaps matching TRBD1 (5 bases). V dropped 3 bases and J dropped 1 base, with 10 bases sitting between them. In germline, CDR1 is SGHNT, CDR2 YYREEE (reference sequence). The CDR3 totals 14 residues. The CDR3 DNA sequence: TGTGCCAGCAGCTACGACAGTCCGAACACTGAAGCTTTCTTT. Translation gives CASSYDSPNTEAFF.

The J gene is TRBJ2-1, the V gene TRBV27; 7 bases line up with TRBD1. From germline, CDR1 is MNHEY and CDR2 SMNVEV (reference sequence). The CDR3 has 16 amino acids. Unmatched junction bases numbered 8, after V lost 6 bases and J lost 0 bases. DNA of the CDR3: TGTGCCAGCAGCGCCGTGACAGGGAACTCCTACAATGAGCAGTTCTTC. The encoded protein is CASSAVTGNSYNEQFF.

This sequence joins TRBV7-9 and TRBJ2-2, with a tentative D call TRBD1 (6 bases). The germline V and J ends were trimmed by 5 bases and 4 bases, with 17 bases remaining between them. The CDR3 runs to 16 residues. Germline V gene data show CDR1 as SEHNR and CDR2 as FQNEAQ (reference sequence). The CDR3 DNA sequence: TGTGCCAGCAGCCCCGGACAGAGGGCGACCACCGGGGAGCTGTTTTTT. It specifies CASSPGQRATTGELFF. Variable domain in full (rest from reference TRBV7-9 and TRBJ2-2): DTGVSQNPRHKITKRGQNVTFRCDPISEHNRLYWYRQTLGQGPEFLTYFQNEAQLEKSRLLSDRFSAERPKGSFSTLEIQRTEQGDSAMYLCASSPGQRATTGELFFGEGSRLTVL.

The chain has TRBV5-1 and TRBJ2-7, with 9 bases identical to TRBD2. From germline, CDR1 is SGHRS and CDR2 YFSETQ. V dropped 5 bases and J dropped 1; count of bases not matched to a gene: 10. The CDR3 has 16 amino acids. DNA of the CDR3: TGCGCCAGCAGGGCGGGGGGGCCGGGTCTGTCCTACGAGCAGTACTTC. Translation gives CASRAGGPGLSYEQYF.

J is TRBJ2-1 and V is TRBV29-1; TRBD2 matches at 9 bases. Trimming removed 5 bases from V and 7 bases from J; junction bases left unmatched: 6. Germline CDR1 SQVTM, CDR2 ANQGSEA. There are 13 residues in the CDR3. CDR3 in amino acids: CSVRLAVWNEQFF. The CDR3 DNA is TGCAGCGTTAGACTAGCGGTATGGAATGAGCAGTTCTTC.

The chain is built from TRBV6-6 and TRBJ2-1; no clear D. V lost 5 bases and J lost 7, with 6 bases in between. In germline, CDR1 is MNHNY, CDR2 SVGAGI (reference sequence). There are 11 residues in the CDR3. The CDR3 region is CASSGVNEQFF. DNA of the CDR3: TGTGCCAGCAGTGGAGTAAATGAGCAGTTCTTC.

On this clone: The junction and the germline gene differ at one end; a read error may be behind it. The chain combines TRBV9 with TRBJ2-1; 9 nucleotides align to TRBD2. This CDR3 has 18 amino acids. Per germline, CDR1 SGDLS and CDR2 YYNGEE. The chain's CDR3 is CASSDERGAPRHYDEQFF. CDR3 coding DNA: TGTGCCAGCAGCGATGAGCGGGGGGCACCTCGGCACTACGATGAGCAGTTCTTC.

As for this clone: A junction boundary mismatches the germline segment, possibly from a read error. This chain connects TRBV2 to TRBJ2-5; TRBD1 aligns across 7 bases. Germline loops: CDR1 SNHLY, CDR2 FYNNEI. The CDR3 runs 11 residues. CDR3 in amino acids: CASSDAGQVHF. Here the CDR3 DNA reads TGTGCCAGCAGTGATGCTGGACAGGTACACTTC.

This clone was counted a single time. The chain combines TRBV18 with TRBJ2-1; maybe TRBD2 (6 bases). CDR3 length equals 17 residues. Germline CDR1 KGHSH, CDR2 LQKENI. The V end lost 0 bases, the J end lost 6 bases, and 18 bases lay between the germline ends. The CDR3 DNA is TGTGCCAGCTCACCACCGGGGCGGGGTGGAGTACGCAATGAGCAGTTCTTC. Protein sequence: CASSPPGRGGVRNEQFF.

This clone was counted once. The rearrangement joins TRBV9 to TRBJ1-2, with D maybe TRBD1 (6 bases). Trimming cost V 0 bases and J 3 bases, with 15 bases left between them. In germline, CDR1 is SGDLS, CDR2 YYNGEE. The CDR3 covers 16 residues. The CDR3 DNA sequence: TGTGCCAGCAGCGTAGGATCACAGGGCCAGTACTATGGCTACACCTTC. This translates into CASSVGSQGQYYGYTF.

The chain is built from TRBV21-1 and TRBJ2-7; no DNA check was done on the table's D call, TRBD2. TRBV21-1 is designated a pseudogene. The CDR3 runs 19 residues. CDR3 nucleotides: TGTGCCAGCAGCAAAAGGCCCTGGCTCTCGGCTAGAAGGTTCACCGAGCAGTACTTC. Translated: CASSKRPWLSARRFTEQYF.

V usage is TRBV6-1 and J usage is TRBJ2-7; D perhaps matches TRBD2 (6 bases). The V end was cut by 7 bases, the J end by 2 bases, with 12 bases between. This CDR3 is 13 amino acids long. Germline loops: CDR1 MNHNS, CDR2 SASEGT. The CDR3: CASNPSVPYEQYF. Here the CDR3 DNA reads TGTGCCAGCAATCCTAGCGTTCCCTACGAGCAGTACTTC.